The 20 T cell receptor beta chains in this list originate from one sample, sequenced in a study of shared clonotypes between healthy human individuals. Sequencing used immunoSEQ multiplex PCR; TCRdb keeps in-frame clones, though not all of them. The top ten clones hold over 1.5% of a sample with about 2.1 million clones, just over 90% of them seen once. CD8 cells classed as naive were CD45RO-negative and positively selected for CCR7, excluding terminally differentiated effector memory CD45RA+ cells. Input material: naive CD8+ T cells from PBMCs. All receptors come from a man aged 18-30 years in good health. Some clones in this sample may be carry-over from other donors' samples.

This clone occurred once. This chain links TRBV6-6 with TRBJ1-5; D is possibly TRBD1 (5 bases). The germline V gene has CDR1 MNHNY and CDR2 SVGAGI (reference sequence). V was shortened by 0 bases and J by 1 base, with 7 bases between the two germline ends. This CDR3 contains 15 residues. The CDR3 coding sequence is TGTGCCAGCAGTTACTCCGGGGGGAGCAATCAGCCCCAGCATTTT. This gives the protein CASSYSGGSNQPQHF.

The rearrangement joins TRBV27 to TRBJ2-6, with D unresolved. With 3 bases removed from V and 2 bases from J, the gap between germline ends came to 11 bases. Germline-derived CDR1 and CDR2 are MNHEY and SMNVEV (reference sequence). This CDR3 is 16 amino acids long. DNA for the CDR3: TGTGCCAGCAGTTTTGGCTGGCCCACTGGGGCCAACGTCCTGACTTTC. Protein sequence: CASSFGWPTGANVLTF.

The genes are TRBV9 and TRBJ1-2; weak D call: TRBD1 (6 bases). Germline CDR1 and CDR2: SGDLS and YYNGEE. V was trimmed by 3 bases and J by 3 bases, leaving 18 bases between them. The CDR3 runs to 16 residues. Here the CDR3 DNA reads TGTGCCAGCAGCGCGAGGGGGAGCGAGGGGGACTATGGCTACACCTTC. Amino acid sequence: CASSARGSEGDYGYTF.

This chain links TRBV11-2 with TRBJ2-2; unclear D gene. Deletions cut 3 bases from V and 3 bases from J, with 11 bases between. The CDR3 sequence is 15 residues long. CDR1 and CDR2 from the germline V gene are SGHAT and FQNNGV. CDR3 region: CASSFGPLDTGELFF. CDR3 DNA sequence: TGTGCCAGCAGCTTCGGGCCCCTGGACACCGGGGAGCTGTTTTTT.

The chain carries TRBV2 and TRBJ1-3; TRBD1 is a possible D gene (6 bases). CDR3 length equals 14 residues. Germline V lookup: CDR1 SNHLY, CDR2 FYNNEI. Trimming shortened V by 6 bases and J by 4 bases, and 13 bases separated the two germline ends. The CDR3 sequence: CASRVGAPGNTIYF. CDR3 DNA: TGTGCCAGCAGGGTGGGGGCCCCAGGAAACACCATATATTTT. Full variable domain (rest looked up from reference TRBV2 and TRBJ1-3): EPEVTQTPSHQVTQMGQEVILRCVPISNHLYFYWYRQILGQKVEFLVSFYNNEISEKSEIFDDQFSVERPDGSNFTLKIRSTKLEDSAMYFCASRVGAPGNTIYFGEGSWLTVV.

The chain is built from TRBV28 and TRBJ2-3; TRBD1 aligns across 8 bases. V shed 4 bases and J 2 bases; nucleotides not matched to a gene: 11. CDR1 is MDHEN, CDR2 SYDVKM, per germline. The CDR3 loop spans 17 amino acids. The CDR3 protein is CASSSGRGQVFTDTQYF. The DNA of the CDR3 is TGTGCCAGCAGTTCGGGCAGGGGGCAGGTATTCACAGATACGCAGTATTTT.

This chain joins TRBV15 and TRBJ2-2; a weak D match, TRBD2 (6 bases). Trimming cost V 5 bases and J 4 bases, with 14 bases left between them. The CDR3 sequence is 15 residues long. CDR1 LNHNV and CDR2 YYDKDF come from the germline V gene (reference sequence). The CDR3 spells CATSWAGLFTGELFF. CDR3 bases: TGTGCCACCAGCTGGGCGGGACTCTTCACCGGGGAGCTGTTTTTT.

This sequence joins TRBV18 and TRBJ2-5; D remains ambiguous. The J call is doubtful: the DNA matches TRBJ2-7 better. There are 15 residues in the CDR3. CDR1 is KGHSH and CDR2 is LQKENI in the germline V gene. The CDR3 here is CASSPPGAGSYEQYF. The CDR3 DNA is TGTGCCAGCTCACCACCAGGCGCCGGCTCCTACGAGCAGTACTTC.

The gene calls are TRBV19 and TRBJ2-2; D is unclear. Per the germline V gene, CDR1 is LNHDA and CDR2 is SQIVND (reference sequence). The CDR3 sequence is 12 residues long. V was shortened by 3 bases and J by 3 bases, with 2 bases between the two germline ends. The CDR3 here is CASSIDTGELFF. The CDR3 DNA reads TGTGCCAGTAGTATTGACACCGGGGAGCTGTTTTTT.

V gene TRBV7-9 combines with J gene TRBJ2-3; D is unresolved. Trimming removed 5 bases at V and 10 bases at J, with 10 bases between. CDR3 size: 11 residues. Germline lookup yields CDR1 SEHNR and CDR2 FQNEAQ (reference sequence). The CDR3 DNA is TGTGCCAGCAGCCAAAACACTCCGCAGTATTTT. As protein: CASSQNTPQYF.

This clone has more than one count but fewer than ten. The identical CDR3 is also encoded by other nucleotide sequences in the sample. This chain uses TRBV27 with TRBJ1-5; D gene ambiguous. The CDR3 loop spans 13 amino acids. V was clipped by 2 bases and J by 0 bases, with 2 bases between them. Germline CDR1 MNHEY, CDR2 SMNVEV (reference sequence). In nucleotides, the CDR3 is TGTGCCAGCAGTTTAGGTAGCAATCAGCCCCAGCATTTT. Residues: CASSLGSNQPQHF.

The genes are TRBV13 and TRBJ2-3, with D unclear. The V gene lost 4 bases and the J gene lost 3 bases, with 8 bases spanning the gap. Germline values: CDR1 PRHDT, CDR2 FYEKMQ (reference sequence). The CDR3 is 13 residues long. CDR3 sequence (DNA): TGTGCCAGCAGCTCCCTCTCTACAGATACGCAGTATTTT. As protein: CASSSLSTDTQYF.

The V call is TRBV25-1, the J call TRBJ2-7; 7 bases align to TRBD1. This CDR3 region has 15 residues. Germline assignment: CDR1 MGHDK and CDR2 SYGVNS. Germline trimming cut 1 base from V and 5 bases from J; bases unmatched to any gene: 8. This chain's CDR3 is CASSEWGDRVNEQYF. In DNA, the CDR3 is TGTGCCAGCAGTGAATGGGGAGACAGGGTCAACGAGCAGTACTTC.

In DNA, the CDR3 is TGTGCCAGCAGCGATACTAGTATTGCCAAAAACATTCAGTACTTC. Translation: CASSDTSIAKNIQYF. V is TRBV4-2 and J is TRBJ2-4; TRBD2 is a possible D gene (5 bases). The V end lost 5 bases, the J end lost 1 base, and 12 bases lay between the germline ends. Germline loops: CDR1 LGHNA, CDR2 YNFKEQ. CDR3 length: 15 amino acids.

CDR3 protein: CASNEWGTTDTQYF. The CDR3 DNA reads TGTGCCAGCAATGAGTGGGGCACCACAGATACGCAGTATTTT. The V and J genes are TRBV25-1 and TRBJ2-3; the D gene is possibly TRBD1 (5 bases). V lost 7 bases and J lost 2, with 13 bases in between. The CDR3 has 14 residues. Per the germline V gene, CDR1 is MGHDK and CDR2 is SYGVNS.

A remark on this clone: Other DNA sequences in the same sample also yield this CDR3. This chain joins TRBV5-4 and TRBJ2-7; 10 bases match TRBD2. Per germline, CDR1 SGHNT and CDR2 YYREEE (reference sequence). The V segment lost 5 bases and the J segment 2 bases; nucleotides outside the gene matches: 4. The length of the CDR3 is 14 residues. The CDR3 sequence: CASRIAGGPYEQYF. Here the CDR3 DNA reads TGTGCCAGCAGGATAGCGGGAGGTCCCTACGAGCAGTACTTC.

The rearrangement links TRBV2 to TRBJ2-3; unclear D gene. The CDR3 consists of 14 residues. V was pared by 5 bases and J by 3 bases, with 12 bases between. The germline gives CDR1 SNHLY, CDR2 FYNNEI. DNA for the CDR3: TGTGCCAGCAGTTCCGGAGAGTGGACAGATACGCAGTATTTT. Protein product: CASSSGEWTDTQYF.

The chain uses TRBV5-1 and TRBJ1-2; D is perhaps TRBD1 (6 bases). Trimming left V 0 bases short and J 3 bases short, with 12 bases between. The CDR3 covers 15 residues. Germline V CDR1 and CDR2: SGHRS, YFSETQ. The CDR3 DNA reads TGCGCCAGCAGCTTGGTGCGGGGGGGCGACTATGGCTACACCTTC. This codes for CASSLVRGGDYGYTF.

The CDR3 loop is CASSPVNEQFF. The CDR3 nucleotides are TGTGCCAGCAGCCCGGTCAATGAGCAGTTCTTC. The rearrangement links TRBV7-2 to TRBJ2-1, with D hard to call. V was clipped by 5 bases and J by 6 bases, with 5 bases between them. The CDR3 sequence is 11 residues long. Germline V gene sequence: CDR1 SGHTA, CDR2 FQGNSA.

The chain has TRBV7-9 and TRBJ2-3; maybe TRBD1 (5 bases). Trimming removed 5 bases from V and 1 base from J, with 10 bases in between. The CDR3 has 14 amino acids. Germline V gene lookup returns CDR1 SEHNR and CDR2 FQNEAQ (reference sequence). The CDR3 DNA sequence: TGTGCCAGCAGCCCCCCGACAGGCACAGATACGCAGTATTTT. Protein product: CASSPPTGTDTQYF.